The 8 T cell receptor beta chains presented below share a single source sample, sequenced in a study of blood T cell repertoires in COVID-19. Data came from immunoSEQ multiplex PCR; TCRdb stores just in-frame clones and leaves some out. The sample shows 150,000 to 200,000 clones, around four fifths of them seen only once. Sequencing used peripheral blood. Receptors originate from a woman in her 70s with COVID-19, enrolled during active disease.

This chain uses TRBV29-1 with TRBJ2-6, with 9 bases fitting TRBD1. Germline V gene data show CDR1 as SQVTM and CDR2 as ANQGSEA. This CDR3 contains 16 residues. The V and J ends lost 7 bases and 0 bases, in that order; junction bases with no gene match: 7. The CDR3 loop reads CSAWTGDPSGANVLTF. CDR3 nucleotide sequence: TGCAGCGCATGGACAGGGGATCCCTCTGGGGCCAACGTCCTGACTTTC.

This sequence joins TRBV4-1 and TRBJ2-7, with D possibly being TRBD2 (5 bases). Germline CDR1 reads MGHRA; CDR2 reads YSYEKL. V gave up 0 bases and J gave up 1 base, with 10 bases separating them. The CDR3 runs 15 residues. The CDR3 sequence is CASSQDPTGSYEQYV. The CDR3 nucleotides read TGCGCCAGCAGCCAAGATCCAACGGGATCCTACGAGCAGTACGTC.

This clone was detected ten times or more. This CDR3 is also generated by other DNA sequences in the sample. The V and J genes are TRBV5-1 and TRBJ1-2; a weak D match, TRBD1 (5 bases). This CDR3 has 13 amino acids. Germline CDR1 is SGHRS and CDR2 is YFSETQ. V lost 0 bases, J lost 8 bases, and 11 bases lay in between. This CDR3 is CASSLAGGGGYTF. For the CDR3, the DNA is TGCGCCAGCAGCTTGGCGGGGGGAGGAGGCTACACCTTC.

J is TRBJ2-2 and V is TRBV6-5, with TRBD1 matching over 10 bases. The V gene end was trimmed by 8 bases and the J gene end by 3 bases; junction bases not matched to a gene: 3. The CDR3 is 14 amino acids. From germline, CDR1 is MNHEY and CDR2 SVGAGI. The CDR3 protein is CASDDRGHTGELFF. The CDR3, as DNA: TGTGCCAGCGATGACAGGGGGCACACCGGGGAGCTGTTTTTT.

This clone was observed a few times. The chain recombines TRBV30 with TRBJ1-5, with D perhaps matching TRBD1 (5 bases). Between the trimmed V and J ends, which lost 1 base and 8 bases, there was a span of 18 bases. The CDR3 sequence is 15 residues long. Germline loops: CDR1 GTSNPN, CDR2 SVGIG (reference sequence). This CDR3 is CAWSAGTGGSKPQHF. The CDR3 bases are TGTGCCTGGAGTGCCGGGACCGGGGGGTCCAAGCCCCAGCATTTT. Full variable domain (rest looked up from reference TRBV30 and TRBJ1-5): SQTIHQWPATLVQPVGSPLSLECTVEGTSNPNLYWYRQAAGRGLQLLFYSVGIGQISSEVPQNLSASRPQDRQFILSSKKLLLSDSGFYLCAWSAGTGGSKPQHFGDGTRLSIL.

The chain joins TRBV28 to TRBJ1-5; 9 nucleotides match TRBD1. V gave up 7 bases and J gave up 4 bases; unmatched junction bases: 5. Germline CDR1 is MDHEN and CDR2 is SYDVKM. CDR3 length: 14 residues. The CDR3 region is CASKTGGPNQPQHF. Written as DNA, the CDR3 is TGTGCCAGCAAAACAGGGGGCCCTAATCAGCCCCAGCATTTT.

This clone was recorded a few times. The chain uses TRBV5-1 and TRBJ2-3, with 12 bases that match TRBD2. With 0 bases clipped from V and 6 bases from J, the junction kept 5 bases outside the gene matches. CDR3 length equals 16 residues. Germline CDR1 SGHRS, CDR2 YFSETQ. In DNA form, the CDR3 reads TGCGCCAGCAGCTTGGGTTCTAGCGGGGGGGCCGATACGCAGTATTTT. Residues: CASSLGSSGGADTQYF.

The CDR3: CASSKMTSFYGYTF. CDR3 DNA sequence: TGTGCCAGCAGTAAAATGACTAGCTTCTACGGCTACACCTTC. V is TRBV6-5 and J is TRBJ1-2, with D hard to call. Germline lookup yields CDR1 MNHEY and CDR2 SVGAGI. The V and J ends lost 5 bases and 8 bases respectively, with 18 bases between them. This CDR3 comprises 14 residues.